This T cell receptor beta chain was identified during a study of neurological immune-mediated disorders. Synthesis of cDNA used 5'RACE (with 10-nucleotide random UMIs). TCRdb recomputed calls from the 5' RACE reads with MiXCR, one row per CDR3 protein. Of under 85,000 distinct CDR3 sequences in the sample, around 5% are singletons; the top ten hold about 6%. V lost 3 bases to trimming and J lost 2 bases, with 7 bases between them. The CDR3 totals 12 residues. Germline-derived CDR1 and CDR2 are SQVTM and ANQGSEA. The sample holds many counts of this clonotype. This chain connects TRBV29-1 to TRBJ1-2; no definite D call. This TCR came from a human donor with multiple sclerosis. The donor label of this sample is uncertain. Sequencing used PBMCs. The CDR3 spells CSVDPVNYGYTF. The DNA of the CDR3 is TGCAGCGTTGACCCCGTAAACTATGGCTACACCTTC.